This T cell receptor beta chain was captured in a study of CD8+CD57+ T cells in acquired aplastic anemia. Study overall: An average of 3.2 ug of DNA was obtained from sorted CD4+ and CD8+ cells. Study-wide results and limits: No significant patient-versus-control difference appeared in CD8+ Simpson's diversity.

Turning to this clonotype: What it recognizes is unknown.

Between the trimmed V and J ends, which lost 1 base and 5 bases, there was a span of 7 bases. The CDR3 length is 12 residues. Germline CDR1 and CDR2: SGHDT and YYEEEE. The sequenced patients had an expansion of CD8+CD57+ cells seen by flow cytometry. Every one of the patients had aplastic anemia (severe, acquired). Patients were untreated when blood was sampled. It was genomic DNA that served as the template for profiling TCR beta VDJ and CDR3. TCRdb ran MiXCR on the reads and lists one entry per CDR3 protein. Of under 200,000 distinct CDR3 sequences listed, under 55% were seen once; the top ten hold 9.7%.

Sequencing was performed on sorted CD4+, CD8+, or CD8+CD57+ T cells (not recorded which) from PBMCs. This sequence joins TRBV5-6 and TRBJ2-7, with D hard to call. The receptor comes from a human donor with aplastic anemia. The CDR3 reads CASSLSRDEQYF. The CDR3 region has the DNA TGTGCCAGCAGCTTGTCAAGGGACGAGCAGTACTTC.